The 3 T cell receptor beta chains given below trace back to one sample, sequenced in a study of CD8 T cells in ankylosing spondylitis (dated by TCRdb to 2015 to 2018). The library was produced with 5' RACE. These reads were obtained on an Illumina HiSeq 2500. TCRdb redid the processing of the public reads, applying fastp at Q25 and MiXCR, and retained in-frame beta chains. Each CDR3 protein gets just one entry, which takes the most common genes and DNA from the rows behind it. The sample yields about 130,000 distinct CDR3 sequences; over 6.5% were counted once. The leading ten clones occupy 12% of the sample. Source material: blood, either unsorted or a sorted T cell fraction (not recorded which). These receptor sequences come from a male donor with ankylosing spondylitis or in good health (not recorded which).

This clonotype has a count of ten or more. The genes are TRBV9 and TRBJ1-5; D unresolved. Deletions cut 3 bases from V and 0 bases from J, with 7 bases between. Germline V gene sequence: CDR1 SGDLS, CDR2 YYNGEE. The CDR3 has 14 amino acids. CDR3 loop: CASSGGNSNQPQHF. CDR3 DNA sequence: TGTGCCAGCAGCGGAGGAAATAGCAATCAGCCCCAGCATTTT.

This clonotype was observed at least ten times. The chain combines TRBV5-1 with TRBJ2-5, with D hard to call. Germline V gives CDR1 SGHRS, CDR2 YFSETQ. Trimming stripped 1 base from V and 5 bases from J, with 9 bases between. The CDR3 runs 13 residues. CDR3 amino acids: CASSLTLRETQYF. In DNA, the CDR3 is TGCGCCAGCAGCTTGACGCTCCGGGAGACCCAGTACTTC.

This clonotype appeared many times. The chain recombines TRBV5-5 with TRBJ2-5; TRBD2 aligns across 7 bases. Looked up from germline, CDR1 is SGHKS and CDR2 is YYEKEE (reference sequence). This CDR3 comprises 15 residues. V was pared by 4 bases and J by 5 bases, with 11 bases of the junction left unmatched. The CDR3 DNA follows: TGTGCCAGCAGCCTTCCCCGCGGGGGAGGGGAGACCCAGTACTTC. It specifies CASSLPRGGGETQYF.